Following are 20 T cell receptor beta chains from one sample sequenced in a study of blood T cell repertoires in COVID-19 (dated by TCRdb to about 2020). Library preparation employed the immunoSEQ multiplex PCR assay. TCRdb limited this immuneACCESS table to in-frame rearrangements with V and J called. A share of clones is missing; checked studies link under half to unresolved V genes, and the rest is unexplained. The sample yields 350,000 to 400,000 clones; roughly 84% were counted once. The ten top clones hold 2.5% to 3% of the sample. Sequencing used PBMCs or T cells enriched from blood (not recorded which). The receptors originated from a woman aged 25 to 39 who had recovered from COVID-19.

The gene calls are TRBV29-1 and TRBJ2-1, with D maybe TRBD2 (6 bases). Trimming left V 8 bases short and J 3 bases short, with 11 bases between. The CDR3 runs 12 residues. Germline V gives CDR1 SQVTM, CDR2 ANQGSEA. The CDR3 is CSLGGNYNEQFF. Written as DNA, the CDR3 is TGCAGCCTAGGAGGGAACTACAATGAGCAGTTCTTC.

This clone was seen only once. This chain uses TRBV5-4 with TRBJ2-7; 11 positions agree with TRBD2. Germline loops: CDR1 SGHNT, CDR2 YYREEE (reference sequence). Trimming took 6 bases from V and 0 from J; bases not matched to a gene: 2. The CDR3 contains 14 residues. This CDR3 reads CASIAGGSSYEQYF. The CDR3 coding sequence is TGTGCCAGCATAGCGGGGGGGAGCTCCTACGAGCAGTACTTC.

The rearrangement joins TRBV3-1 (or the pseudogene TRBV3-2) to TRBJ1-3, with D possibly TRBD1 on 6 matching bases. This CDR3 is built from 15 residues. The ends were cut back, 6 bases at V and 4 bases at J, with 16 bases in the middle. CDR1 is LGHDT and CDR2 is YNNKEL in the germline V gene (reference sequence). The CDR3 coding sequence is TGTGCCAGCAGTTACCCGTCAGGGGTCGGAAACACCATATATTTT. As protein: CASSYPSGVGNTIYF.

The CDR3 DNA reads as TGTGCCAGCAGTTACCCCGGGTTTGGCTCTGGAAACACCATATATTTT. Translation gives CASSYPGFGSGNTIYF. The chain couples TRBV6-6 to TRBJ1-3; D unclear. The CDR3 contains 16 residues. Germline-derived CDR1 and CDR2 are MNHNY and SVGAGI (reference sequence). V was shortened by 2 bases and J by 0 bases, with 11 bases between the two germline ends.

The rearrangement links TRBV9 to TRBJ2-7; TRBD2 agrees at 7 bases. Per germline, CDR1 SGDLS and CDR2 YYNGEE. The CDR3 consists of 15 residues. The trim removed 4 bases at V and 0 bases at J, leaving 7 bases unmatched. The CDR3 nucleotides are TGTGCCAGCAGCCGCAGCGGGGCCTTCTCCTACGAGCAGTACTTC. Protein product: CASSRSGAFSYEQYF.

V and J are TRBV7-9 and TRBJ2-1, with D tentatively TRBD2 (8 bases). This CDR3 has 19 residues. Germline V gene sequence: CDR1 SEHNR, CDR2 FQNEAQ (reference sequence). The ends were cut back, 2 bases at V and 0 bases at J, with 20 bases in the middle. CDR3 coding DNA: TGTGCCAGCAGCTTACGAGCGGGAGAAGGGGGCAGCTCCTACAATGAGCAGTTCTTC. Protein: CASSLRAGEGGSSYNEQFF.

The V call is TRBV15, the J call TRBJ1-2, with D hard to call. CDR3 length equals 13 residues. Germline V gives CDR1 LNHNV, CDR2 YYDKDF (reference sequence). Trimming stripped 8 bases from V and 5 bases from J, with 15 bases between. Here the CDR3 DNA reads TGTGCCACCTCGGACGGAGGCAGATATGGCTACACCTTC. It is translated as CATSDGGRYGYTF. Full variable domain (outside the CDR3, taken from reference TRBV15 and TRBJ1-2): DAMVIQNPRYQVTQFGKPVTLSCSQTLNHNVMYWYQQKSSQAPKLLFHYYDKDFNNEADTPDNFQSRRPNTSFCFLDIRSPGLGDTAMYLCATSDGGRYGYTFGSGTRLTVV.

The V call is TRBV7-9, the J call TRBJ1-2; D ambiguous. CDR1 SEHNR and CDR2 FQNEAQ come from the germline V gene (reference sequence). Trimming removed 1 base from V and 6 bases from J, with 15 bases in between. CDR3 length: 15 residues. The CDR3 DNA is TGTGCCAGCAGCTTAGGTGAGGCGGGGAGGAATGGCTACACCTTC. Encoded protein: CASSLGEAGRNGYTF.

V and J are TRBV28 and TRBJ2-7; D unresolved. The CDR3 loop spans 14 amino acids. Germline V gene lookup returns CDR1 MDHEN and CDR2 SYDVKM. The V end was cut by 0 bases, the J end by 3 bases, with 9 bases between. CDR3 bases: TGTGCCAGCAGTTTATGGAGCGCGGACTACGAGCAGTACTTC. This translates into CASSLWSADYEQYF.

The chain employs TRBV12-3 or TRBV12-4 and TRBJ2-5; D may be TRBD2 (6 bases). Trimming removed 9 bases from V and 4 bases from J, with 15 bases in between. The CDR3 has 13 amino acids. CDR3 region: CASGEVGGETQYF. Written as DNA, the CDR3 is TGTGCCAGTGGGGAGGTAGGCGGAGAGACCCAGTACTTC.

DNA for the CDR3: TGCGCCAGCAGCTTGGCGGGACAGGGGGCTGGAAACACCATATATTTT. Translating it yields CASSLAGQGAGNTIYF. The gene calls are TRBV5-1 and TRBJ1-3; 11 bases match TRBD1. The CDR3 is 16 residues long. Per germline, CDR1 SGHRS and CDR2 YFSETQ. J gave up 2 bases and V 0 bases, and 1 base lay outside the gene matches.

This clone was observed a single time. J is TRBJ2-3 and V is TRBV7-8; 8 bases match TRBD2. The germline V gene has CDR1 SGHVS and CDR2 FQNEAQ. The CDR3 extends over 14 amino acids. Trimming took 6 bases from V and 14 from J; bases not matched to a gene: 16. The CDR3 here is CASRQDSFSGVLYF. The CDR3 DNA reads as TGTGCCAGCAGACAAGACTCGTTTAGCGGGGTTTTGTATTTT.

This chain uses TRBV19 with TRBJ2-2; TRBD2 aligns across 8 bases. The V gene end was trimmed by 6 bases and the J gene end by 0 bases; junction bases not matched to a gene: 18. This CDR3 spans 20 amino acids. Germline lookup yields CDR1 LNHDA and CDR2 SQIVND (reference sequence). Written as DNA, the CDR3 is TGTGCCAGTAGCCCTTATGTGTGGCGGGAGGACCCTTCGAACACCGGGGAGCTGTTTTTT. Residues: CASSPYVWREDPSNTGELFF.

This chain links TRBV5-6 with TRBJ1-2; the D gene is possibly TRBD1 (6 bases). Germline loops: CDR1 SGHDT, CDR2 YYEEEE. V lost 3 bases and J 4 bases, leaving 19 bases between the germline ends. The CDR3 extends over 16 amino acids. The CDR3 protein is CASSSKTGTLSYGYTF. CDR3 nucleotide sequence: TGTGCCAGCAGCTCAAAAACAGGGACCCTTTCCTATGGCTACACCTTC. Full variable domain (rest looked up from reference TRBV5-6 and TRBJ1-2): DAGVTQSPTHLIKTRGQQVTLRCSPKSGHDTVSWYQQALGQGPQFIFQYYEEEERQRGNFPDRFSGHQFPNYSSELNVNALLLGDSALYLCASSSKTGTLSYGYTFGSGTRLTVV.

CDR3 DNA: TGTGCCAGCTCACCAAACAGGGTCACTGAAGCTTTCTTT. Its protein is CASSPNRVTEAFF. This chain connects TRBV18 to TRBJ1-1; a weak D match, TRBD1 (6 bases). With 2 bases removed from V and 4 bases from J, the gap between germline ends came to 8 bases. CDR1 KGHSH and CDR2 LQKENI come from the germline V gene. CDR3 length equals 13 residues.

The CDR3 spells CASSHPARGNYGYTF. In DNA, the CDR3 is TGCGCCAGCAGCCACCCGGCCAGGGGTAACTATGGCTACACCTTC. This rearrangement joins TRBV4-1 to TRBJ1-2, with D perhaps matching TRBD1 (6 bases). The CDR3 extends over 15 amino acids. Trimming stripped 3 bases from V and 1 base from J, with 12 bases between. The germline V gene encodes CDR1 MGHRA and CDR2 YSYEKL.

The chain carries TRBV27 and TRBJ2-7; 7 bases agree with TRBD1. The CDR3 runs to 16 residues. Trimming removed 4 bases from V and 3 bases from J; junction bases left unmatched: 12. Looked up from germline, CDR1 is MNHEY and CDR2 is SMNVEV (reference sequence). The CDR3 nucleotides read TGTGCCAGCAGTTCGCCTTTCGAAGGGGGCAACTACGAGCAGTACTTC. This translates into CASSSPFEGGNYEQYF.

This sequence joins TRBV30 and TRBJ1-2; TRBD1 agrees at 9 bases. J gave up 4 bases and V 5 bases, and 5 bases lay outside the gene matches. Germline lookup yields CDR1 GTSNPN and CDR2 SVGIG (reference sequence). CDR3 length: 13 amino acids. The CDR3 DNA reads as TGTGCCTGGCAAACAGGGGGCACCTATGGCTACACCTTC. Translation gives CAWQTGGTYGYTF.

V usage is TRBV7-2 and J usage is TRBJ1-2; D uncertain. The germline V gene has CDR1 SGHTA and CDR2 FQGNSA. CDR3 length: 16 amino acids. Trimming took 5 bases from V and 6 from J, leaving 22 bases between them. This CDR3 reads CASSPRGGYSVHGYTF. The CDR3 DNA sequence: TGTGCCAGCAGCCCCCGGGGTGGGTATTCCGTCCATGGCTACACCTTC. The complete variable domain, with remaining parts taken from reference TRBV7-2 and TRBJ1-2, reads GAGVSQSPSNKVTEKGKDVELRCDPISGHTALYWYRQSLGQGLEFLIYFQGNSAPDKSGLPSDRFSAERTGGSVSTLTIQRTQQEDSAVYLCASSPRGGYSVHGYTFGSGTRLTVV.

The chain is built from TRBV30 and TRBJ2-5; weak D call: TRBD2 (6 bases). V dropped 1 base and J dropped 2 bases, with 17 bases sitting between them. This CDR3 has 16 residues. The V gene's germline CDR1 is GTSNPN and CDR2 SVGIG (reference sequence). Written as DNA, the CDR3 is TGTGCCTGGAGTGCCCCCCGGGGGAGAGCACAAGAGACCCAGTACTTC. This codes for CAWSAPRGRAQETQYF.